Listed below are T cell receptor beta chains from one sample, sequenced in a study of blood T cell repertoires in COVID-19. The table came from immunoSEQ multiplex PCR; TCRdb's copy has only in-frame clones and leaves some out. The table includes hundreds of thousands of clones, 90% detected once. The sample comprised PBMCs or T cells enriched from blood (not recorded which). The source of these receptors is a woman between 18 and 29 years old with acute COVID-19. The CDR3 runs from the conserved cysteine through the conserved F or W. The order of the fields is clone size, V gene, J gene, CDR3 length, D gene, CDR3 DNA, CDR3 protein. D genes are given only for firm matches. Some rows have no size entry. The others give once, few or many, or a class for an expanded clone.

clone size: -
V gene: TRBV14
J gene: TRBJ2-3
CDR3 length: 14
D gene: TRBD2
CDR3 DNA: TGTGCCAGCAGCCAAGTTCTAGACGCGGGGGGTCGGTATTTT
CDR3 protein: CASSQVLDAGGRYF

clone size: -
V gene: TRBV18
J gene: TRBJ1-5
CDR3 length: 14
D gene: -
CDR3 DNA: TGTGCCAGCTCACCGATAAAGCTTGATCAGCCCCAGCATTTT
CDR3 protein: CASSPIKLDQPQHF

clone size: -
V gene: TRBV3-1/TRBV3-2
J gene: TRBJ2-5
CDR3 length: 14
D gene: TRBD1
CDR3 DNA: TGTGCCAGCAGCCCGGGGACAGTTCGAGAGACCCAGTACTTC
CDR3 protein: CASSPGTVRETQYF

clone size: -
V gene: TRBV27
J gene: TRBJ2-7
CDR3 length: 14
D gene: TRBD2
CDR3 DNA: TGTGCCAGCGCCAATGGACTAGCTAACTCCGAGCAGTACTTC
CDR3 protein: CASANGLANSEQYF

clone size: -
V gene: TRBV29-1
J gene: TRBJ1-2
CDR3 length: 13
D gene: -
CDR3 DNA: TGCAGCGTTGAGGCAGGTATTAACTATGGCTACACCTTC
CDR3 protein: CSVEAGINYGYTF

clone size: -
V gene: TRBV7-8
J gene: TRBJ2-1
CDR3 length: 15
D gene: TRBD1
CDR3 DNA: TGTGCCAGCAGCCCGGACAGGGAACGCTACAATGAGCAGTTCTTC
CDR3 protein: CASSPDRERYNEQFF

clone size: -
V gene: TRBV19
J gene: TRBJ2-1
CDR3 length: 14
D gene: TRBD2
CDR3 DNA: TGTGCCAGTAGAATTAGCGGGGCTTACAATGAGCAGTTCTTC
CDR3 protein: CASRISGAYNEQFF

clone size: -
V gene: TRBV5-1
J gene: TRBJ1-1
CDR3 length: 14
D gene: TRBD1
CDR3 DNA: TGCGCCAGCAGCTTGTTTTTCGGACAGGTTGAAGCTTTCTTT
CDR3 protein: CASSLFFGQVEAFF

clone size: -
V gene: TRBV28
J gene: TRBJ2-4
CDR3 length: 16
D gene: -
CDR3 DNA: TGTGCCAGCAGTCTCCTTAGCGGATTAGCCAAAAACATTCAGTACTTC
CDR3 protein: CASSLLSGLAKNIQYF

clone size: -
V gene: TRBV18
J gene: TRBJ2-5
CDR3 length: 17
D gene: TRBD1
CDR3 DNA: TGTGCCAGCTCAGTCACTTCCGGGACAGGGGGCGCGGAGACCCAGTACTTC
CDR3 protein: CASSVTSGTGGAETQYF

clone size: once
V gene: TRBV3-1/TRBV3-2
J gene: TRBJ2-7
CDR3 length: 17
D gene: TRBD1
CDR3 DNA: TGTGCCAGCAGCCCGGGGCCCTGGGACAGCAGAACCTACGAGCAGTACTTC
CDR3 protein: CASSPGPWDSRTYEQYF

clone size: once
V gene: TRBV7-9
J gene: TRBJ2-1
CDR3 length: 15
D gene: TRBD2
CDR3 DNA: TGTGCCAGCAGCGCCAGCGGGAGGGCCGGCTATGAGCAGTTCTTC
CDR3 protein: CASSASGRAGYEQFF

clone size: -
V gene: TRBV27
J gene: TRBJ2-1
CDR3 length: 16
D gene: TRBD2
CDR3 DNA: TGTGCCAGCACCGGACTAGCGGGAACTCTTTACAATGAGCAGTTCTTC
CDR3 protein: CASTGLAGTLYNEQFF

clone size: -
V gene: TRBV20-1
J gene: TRBJ1-2
CDR3 length: 13
D gene: -
CDR3 DNA: TGCAGTGCTAGTGATTACAGGGCGTATGGCTACACCTTC
CDR3 protein: CSASDYRAYGYTF

clone size: -
V gene: TRBV21-1
J gene: TRBJ1-1
CDR3 length: 16
D gene: -
CDR3 DNA: TGTGCCAGCAGGCACGCCCGGGACAGCTTGAACACTGAAGCTTTCTTT
CDR3 protein: CASRHARDSLNTEAFF

clone size: -
V gene: TRBV30
J gene: TRBJ1-1
CDR3 length: 14
D gene: TRBD1
CDR3 DNA: TGTGCCTGGAGTCGGGACAGGCTGAACACTGAAGCTTTCTTT
CDR3 protein: CAWSRDRLNTEAFF

clone size: once
V gene: TRBV30
J gene: TRBJ1-4
CDR3 length: 16
D gene: -
CDR3 DNA: TGTGCCTGGAGTGAGCTGAGGGAGGGGGGGGTTGAAAAACTGTTTTTT
CDR3 protein: CAWSELREGGVEKLFF

clone size: -
V gene: TRBV10-3
J gene: TRBJ2-1
CDR3 length: 16
D gene: TRBD1
CDR3 DNA: TGTGCCATCAGTGAGTCGGGACAGGGGTTATTCAATGAGCAGTTCTTC
CDR3 protein: CAISESGQGLFNEQFF

clone size: -
V gene: TRBV28
J gene: TRBJ2-2
CDR3 length: 13
D gene: -
CDR3 DNA: TGTGCCAGCAGCCAGACAGGAACCGGGGAGCTGTTTTTT
CDR3 protein: CASSQTGTGELFF

clone size: -
V gene: TRBV4-1
J gene: TRBJ2-3
CDR3 length: 14
D gene: -
CDR3 DNA: TGCGCCAGCAGCCAAGTCGGGAGCACAGATACGCAGTATTTT
CDR3 protein: CASSQVGSTDTQYF

clone size: -
V gene: TRBV6-2/TRBV6-3
J gene: TRBJ1-2
CDR3 length: 14
D gene: TRBD1
CDR3 DNA: TGTGCCAGCAGTTACGGGGACAGGTTATATGGCTACACCTTC
CDR3 protein: CASSYGDRLYGYTF

clone size: few
V gene: TRBV15
J gene: TRBJ1-2
CDR3 length: 14
D gene: -
CDR3 DNA: TGTGCCACCAGCAGACCGACAGACGGATATGGCTACACCTTC
CDR3 protein: CATSRPTDGYGYTF

clone size: -
V gene: TRBV7-9
J gene: TRBJ2-2
CDR3 length: 13
D gene: -
CDR3 DNA: TGTGCCAGCAGTAGGGGCAACACCGGGGAGCTGTTTTTT
CDR3 protein: CASSRGNTGELFF

clone size: -
V gene: TRBV5-1
J gene: TRBJ1-3
CDR3 length: 16
D gene: TRBD1
CDR3 DNA: TGCGCCAGCAAAGGCGGGACAGGGGCCTCTGGAAACACCATATATTTT
CDR3 protein: CASKGGTGASGNTIYF

clone size: -
V gene: TRBV7-8
J gene: TRBJ1-4
CDR3 length: 16
D gene: -
CDR3 DNA: TGTGCCAGCAGCGCAGACCGCGGGCCTCCCAAGGAAAAACTGTTTTTT
CDR3 protein: CASSADRGPPKEKLFF

clone size: -
V gene: TRBV4-1
J gene: TRBJ1-5
CDR3 length: 14
D gene: -
CDR3 DNA: TGCGCCAGCAGCCATGCGGATATCAATCAGCCCCAGCATTTT
CDR3 protein: CASSHADINQPQHF

clone size: -
V gene: TRBV28
J gene: TRBJ2-3
CDR3 length: 16
D gene: -
CDR3 DNA: TGTGCCAGCAGCTACTACAGGACACGGAACACAGATACGCAGTATTTT
CDR3 protein: CASSYYRTRNTDTQYF